This T cell receptor beta chain was retrieved from a study of resident and recirculating memory T cells in vitiligo (dated by TCRdb to the late 2010s). At the level of the whole study: The study took epidermis from shave biopsies of two lesional and two nonlesional sites, plus PBMCs, from each of a few stable vitiligo patients for TCR beta sequencing. The human TCR beta sequencing tested whether specific clones in lesional vitiligo skin differed from clones in nonlesional skin and blood. Without cell sorting, samples were homogenized immediately before genomic DNA was extracted using the Qiagen DNeasy Blood & Tissue Kit. What the work shows at the level of the full study, not this receptor alone: Mechanistic studies in the future are needed to assess how much the detected T cell clones and the human Trm pools versus Tcm pools each contribute. Overlap and correlation analysis showed no significant repertoire overlap between biopsies except for each lesion with itself, even within a single patient. No unique dominant TCR clone was detected, and clonality varied among vitiligo lesions. TCR sequences were not shared across biopsy sites or across patients, which suggests that different T cell clones infiltrate different lesions, a pattern described as private specificity.

For this clone: Its binding antigen is unknown. One base away there is no much larger clone; base qualities are not given.

A patient's vitiligo counted as stable when the lesions had not changed at all during the previous 6 months. To qualify as stable, patients additionally needed to show no confetti depigmentation, which is a clinical sign of active vitiligo. Any patient who had received treatment in the previous three months was excluded. Ficoll density gradient centrifugation was used to isolate PBMCs from heparinized blood, after which the PBMCs were flash-frozen. CDR1 and CDR2, per the germline V gene, are MDHEN and SYDVKM. The CDR3 starts with the cysteine, ends with the phenylalanine, and has 12 residues. Just CDR3 DNA is preserved here, 36 bases in frame from base 1. Germline trimming amounts to 8 bases on V and 1 base on J, with 2 as the count of junction bases outside the gene matches. TCR beta chains were amplified from genomic DNA with the immunoSEQ hsTCRB kit. Sequencing of TCR beta libraries was performed on an Illumina MiSeq instrument by the immunoSEQ service. The study's own analysis went as follows. The immunoSEQ Analyzer was used to analyze the repertoire data. TCRdb stores this immuneACCESS table with in-frame sequences only. Part of the clones is absent; in the studies checked, under half of the shortfall reflects unresolved V genes, and no reason is known for the rest. V, J and clone size derive from that table, while D and trimming were established from the DNA sequence. This sample lists tens of thousands of clones; around 92% were detected once. The leading ten clones occupy about 4.8% of the sample.

The source of this sequence is a male donor with vitiligo. The sample taken for sequencing was blood. Rearrangement joined TRBV28 to TRBJ2-7; 7 middle bases align to TRBD1. The CDR3 in this case is CASSGGSYEQYF. The bases read TGTGCCAGCTCAGGGGGATCCTACGAGCAGTACTTC.